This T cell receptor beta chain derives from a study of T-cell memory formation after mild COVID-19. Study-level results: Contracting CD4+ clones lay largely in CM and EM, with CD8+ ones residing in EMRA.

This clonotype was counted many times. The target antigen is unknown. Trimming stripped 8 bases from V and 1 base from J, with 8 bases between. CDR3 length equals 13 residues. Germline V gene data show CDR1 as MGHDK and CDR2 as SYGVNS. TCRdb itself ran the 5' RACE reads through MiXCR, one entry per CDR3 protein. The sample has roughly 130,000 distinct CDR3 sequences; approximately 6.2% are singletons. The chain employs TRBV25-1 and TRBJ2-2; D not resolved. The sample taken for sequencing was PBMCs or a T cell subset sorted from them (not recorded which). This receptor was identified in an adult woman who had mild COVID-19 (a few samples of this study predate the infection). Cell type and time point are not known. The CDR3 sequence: CASVEQNTGELFF. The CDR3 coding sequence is TGTGCCAGCGTCGAACAGAACACCGGGGAGCTGTTTTTT.